The 23 T cell receptor beta chains in this list originate from one sample, sequenced in a study of T cell responses to AZD1222 COVID-19 vaccine. TCRdb's copy holds only in-frame clones and misses some; the assay was immunoSEQ multiplex PCR. The repertoire holds approximately 85,000 clones, with about 90% as singletons. Sequenced here: peripheral blood, sampled on day 0 of AZD1222 vaccination. These receptors all stem from an adult in good health.

The V call is TRBV20-1, the J call TRBJ2-7; the D is unclear. Trimming removed 3 bases from V and 0 bases from J, with 12 bases in between. Germline loops: CDR1 DFQATT, CDR2 SNEGSKA (reference sequence). CDR3 length equals 14 residues. This CDR3 reads CSASDPTHSYEQYF. For the CDR3, the DNA is TGCAGTGCTAGTGACCCCACTCACTCCTACGAGCAGTACTTC.

The chain joins TRBV27 to TRBJ2-7; no clear D gene. Looked up from germline, CDR1 is MNHEY and CDR2 is SMNVEV (reference sequence). V was cut by 4 bases and J by 3 bases, with 7 bases left in between. The CDR3 runs 12 residues. The CDR3 bases are TGTGCCAGCAGTTCCGTTAACTACGAGCAGTACTTC. Translating gives CASSSVNYEQYF.

The rearrangement uses TRBV7-3 and TRBJ2-5; unclear D gene. Between the trimmed V and J ends, which lost 5 bases and 2 bases, there was a span of 12 bases. Germline V gene data show CDR1 as SGHTA and CDR2 as FQGTGA. The CDR3 runs 14 residues. The CDR3 region is CASSRAAHQETQYF. CDR3 coding DNA: TGTGCCAGCAGCCGCGCGGCCCATCAAGAGACCCAGTACTTC.

This chain links TRBV2 with TRBJ2-3; maybe TRBD2 (7 bases). The CDR3 contains 16 residues. CDR1 and CDR2 from the germline V gene are SNHLY and FYNNEI. V lost 7 bases and J lost 0, with 17 bases in between. The CDR3 is CASIPTRGLSTDTQYF. The CDR3 nucleotides are TGTGCCAGCATTCCCACGCGGGGGCTAAGCACAGATACGCAGTATTTT.

The chain carries TRBV19 and TRBJ2-5; TRBD1 agrees at 9 bases. Germline trimming cut 6 bases from V and 5 bases from J; bases unmatched to any gene: 7. Per germline, CDR1 LNHDA and CDR2 SQIVND (reference sequence). The length of the CDR3 is 14 residues. For the CDR3, the DNA is TGTGCCAGTAGGCCACAGGGGGCCTTGGAGACCCAGTACTTC. Residues: CASRPQGALETQYF.

This chain uses TRBV7-9 with TRBJ1-6, with D possibly being TRBD1 (5 bases). Germline CDR1 and CDR2: SEHNR and FQNEAQ (reference sequence). Deletions cut 4 bases from V and 6 bases from J, with 13 bases between. The CDR3 contains 15 residues. DNA for the CDR3: TGTGCCAGCAGCTCGGGAGGGCAGGGTAATTCACCCCTCCACTTT. Translated, it gives CASSSGGQGNSPLHF.

The chain couples TRBV7-5 to TRBJ1-4. TRBV7-5 is termed a pseudogene. The CDR3 totals 14 residues. In DNA, the CDR3 is TGTGCCAGAAGCACCAATCGGTCGGGTGAAAAACTGTTTTTT. This sequence encodes CARSTNRSGEKLFF.

This clone was recorded once. This chain links TRBV7-3 with TRBJ1-1, with 9 bases fitting TRBD1. The ends lost 2 bases at V and 0 bases at J; junction bases unmatched: 4. Germline V gene lookup returns CDR1 SGHTA and CDR2 FQGTGA. This CDR3 contains 16 residues. CDR3 sequence: CASSLGRTGVNTEAFF. CDR3 DNA: TGTGCCAGCAGCTTAGGGCGGACAGGGGTGAACACTGAAGCTTTCTTT.

J is TRBJ1-4 and V is TRBV18, with TRBD1 matching 8 bases. The CDR3 has 17 residues. Trimming at V came to 6 bases and at J to 0 bases, leaving 9 bases not matched to a gene. Germline V CDR1 and CDR2: KGHSH, LQKENI. The CDR3 region is CASSTRDRTATNEKLFF. The CDR3 DNA follows: TGTGCCAGCTCCACCCGGGACAGGACTGCAACTAATGAAAAACTGTTTTTT.

The chain has TRBV10-3 and TRBJ2-7; D unresolved. This CDR3 region has 13 residues. Deletions cut 0 bases from V and 3 bases from J, with 6 bases between. CDR1 and CDR2 from the germline V gene are ENHRY and SYGVKD. CDR3 sequence reads: CAISESGVYEQYF. The CDR3 DNA sequence: TGTGCCATCAGTGAGTCCGGCGTCTACGAGCAGTACTTC.

Remarks on this clone: Other DNA sequences from this sample encode an identical CDR3 as well. The gene calls are TRBV9 and TRBJ2-2; D is ambiguous. Looked up from germline, CDR1 is SGDLS and CDR2 is YYNGEE. Between the trimmed V and J ends, which lost 0 bases and 0 bases, there was a span of 6 bases. The CDR3 sequence is 15 residues long. The CDR3 DNA sequence: TGTGCCAGCAGCGTAGGTTGGGCGAACACCGGGGAGCTGTTTTTT. Translating gives CASSVGWANTGELFF.

This clone was seen only a few times. The DNA of the CDR3 is TGTGCCAGTAGTATAGATCGTGGCTATGGCTACACCTTC. It encodes CASSIDRGYGYTF. The chain has TRBV19 and TRBJ1-2, with D hard to call. The CDR3 has 13 amino acids. Germline values: CDR1 LNHDA, CDR2 SQIVND (reference sequence). V lost 0 bases to trimming and J lost 4 bases, with 6 bases between them.

This sequence joins TRBV3-1 (or the pseudogene TRBV3-2) and TRBJ2-2; 10 bases agree with TRBD2. CDR3 length: 16 amino acids. Trimming removed 4 bases from V and 3 bases from J; junction bases left unmatched: 5. Germline V gives CDR1 LGHDT, CDR2 YNNKEL (reference sequence). Here the CDR3 DNA reads TGTGCCAGCAGCCCTAGCGGGAGCCCCGACACCGGGGAGCTGTTTTTT. Protein product: CASSPSGSPDTGELFF.

This clone appeared a single time. As DNA, the CDR3 is TGTGCCACCAGCACAAGACACGGTAGGGATCAGCCCCAGCATTTT. Its protein product is CATSTRHGRDQPQHF. This chain connects TRBV15 to TRBJ1-5, with D unclear. The germline V gene encodes CDR1 LNHNV and CDR2 YYDKDF (reference sequence). V shed 4 bases and J shed 5 bases, with 15 bases lying between them. The CDR3 covers 15 residues.

The chain is built from TRBV5-1 and TRBJ2-1; D remains unclear. CDR3 length: 14 residues. Germline-derived CDR1 and CDR2 are SGHRS and YFSETQ. V lost 0 bases and J lost 6, with 10 bases in between. This CDR3 is CASSLAAEGNEQFF. The DNA of the CDR3 is TGCGCCAGCAGCTTGGCCGCCGAAGGCAATGAGCAGTTCTTC.

This chain's CDR3 is CASSSRTGYNEQFF. The CDR3 region has the DNA TGTGCCAGCAGCTCAAGGACCGGTTACAATGAGCAGTTCTTC. The chain carries TRBV11-3 and TRBJ2-1; D gene unclear. V lost 4 bases and J 4 bases, leaving 11 bases between the germline ends. The germline V gene encodes CDR1 SGHNT and CDR2 YENEEA. This CDR3 is 14 amino acids long.

The J gene is TRBJ2-3, the V gene TRBV6-5, with 10 bases that match TRBD1. The CDR3 covers 15 residues. J lost 1 base, V lost 5 bases, and 3 bases had no gene match. Germline V gene data show CDR1 as MNHEY and CDR2 as SVGAGI. Here the CDR3 DNA reads TGTGCCAGCAGTCGACAGGGGGCTGGCACAGATACGCAGTATTTT. Its translation: CASSRQGAGTDTQYF.

The V and J genes are TRBV7-2 and TRBJ2-5; the D is unclear. This CDR3 has 14 amino acids. V lost 7 bases, J lost 5 bases, and 17 bases lay in between. CDR1 SGHTA and CDR2 FQGNSA come from the germline V gene. The DNA of the CDR3 is TGTGCCAGCACCTCACGGGCCCTATGGGAGACCCAGTACTTC. It encodes CASTSRALWETQYF.

The genes are TRBV6-5 and TRBJ2-7, with D perhaps TRBD2 (5 bases). CDR3 length equals 15 residues. With 0 bases removed from V and 2 bases from J, the gap between germline ends came to 11 bases. Per germline, CDR1 MNHEY and CDR2 SVGAGI. DNA for the CDR3: TGTGCCAGCAGTTACTCTCAGAGGGTCCCCTACGAGCAGTACTTC. Amino acid sequence: CASSYSQRVPYEQYF.

This clone was counted a single time. V gene TRBV10-3 combines with J gene TRBJ2-5; D not certain. V gave up 2 bases and J gave up 7 bases, with 17 bases separating them. This CDR3 contains 15 residues. Germline V gives CDR1 ENHRY, CDR2 SYGVKD. CDR3 in DNA: TGTGCCATCAGTGAGGGGTTTCTTACGAAAGGGACCCAGTACTTC. Amino acids: CAISEGFLTKGTQYF.

A single count supports this clone. The chain is built from TRBV5-4 and TRBJ1-5; D perhaps matches TRBD1 (5 bases). The V and J ends lost 3 bases and 0 bases respectively, with 10 bases between them. Germline values: CDR1 SGHNT, CDR2 YYREEE (reference sequence). The CDR3 consists of 15 residues. This CDR3 reads CASSYGGGSNQPQHF. CDR3 coding DNA: TGTGCCAGCAGCTACGGCGGGGGTAGCAATCAGCCCCAGCATTTT.

This clone appeared a single time. The chain is built from TRBV10-3 and TRBJ2-1, with 8 bases identical to TRBD2. CDR1 ENHRY and CDR2 SYGVKD come from the germline V gene. V trimming: 3 bases; J trimming: 9 bases; junction bases outside the gene matches: 7. There are 14 residues in the CDR3. The CDR3 sequence: CAISDGTSPGEQFF. CDR3 bases: TGTGCCATCAGTGACGGGACTAGTCCGGGTGAGCAGTTCTTC.

V and J are TRBV4-1 and TRBJ2-1; D not resolved. Per the germline V gene, CDR1 is MGHRA and CDR2 is YSYEKL. The CDR3 has 16 amino acids. V shed 3 bases and J shed 10 bases, with 22 bases lying between them. This chain's CDR3 is CASSHGTGPWQVEQFF. The CDR3 bases are TGCGCCAGCAGCCACGGTACCGGGCCTTGGCAGGTGGAGCAGTTCTTC.